Below, 17 T cell receptor beta chains from the same sample are listed, as sequenced in a study of response to subunit inactivated influenza vaccine (dated by TCRdb to the late 2010s). Libraries were prepared through RT-PCR. The run used an Illumina HiSeq 2500. TCRdb handled the public reads itself, with Q25 trimming in fastp and clone calling in MiXCR, and kept productive beta chains. Entries are consolidated by CDR3 protein sequence, retaining the most common genes and DNA. The sample includes 700,000 to 800,000 distinct CDR3 sequences, with 15% to 20% observed a single time. About a tenth of the sample lies in the top ten. The sample here was PBMCs from blood, taken around 5 days after vaccination. These receptors all come from a man in his fifties who received an inactivated influenza vaccine. Donor details come from another sample of the same person, matched by shared clones.

The chain links TRBV28 to TRBJ2-1, with TRBD2 identical over 9 bases. Per the germline V gene, CDR1 is MDHEN and CDR2 is SYDVKM. V lost 5 bases to trimming and J lost 8 bases; unmatched junction nucleotides: 13. This CDR3 comprises 16 residues. This CDR3 reads CASSPLGVAGADEQFF. CDR3 coding DNA: TGTGCCAGCAGTCCCCTGGGGGTAGCGGGAGCGGATGAGCAGTTCTTC.

J is TRBJ1-1 and V is TRBV11-2; 7 positions match TRBD1. The ends lost 0 bases at V and 5 bases at J; junction bases unmatched: 6. The CDR3 has 15 amino acids. Germline lookup yields CDR1 SGHAT and CDR2 FQNNGV. DNA of the CDR3: TGTGCCAGCAGCTTAGAGGGGACAGAGGGGACTGAAGCTTTCTTT. Translating gives CASSLEGTEGTEAFF.

The V and J genes are TRBV20-1 and TRBJ1-1, with TRBD1 matching 9 bases. The V and J ends lost 3 bases and 0 bases, in that order; junction bases with no gene match: 11. The CDR3 sequence is 17 residues long. In germline, CDR1 is DFQATT, CDR2 SNEGSKA (reference sequence). In nucleotides, the CDR3 is TGCAGTGCTAGGCGAGTGGGGACAGGGACCGTGAACACTGAAGCTTTCTTT. Protein: CSARRVGTGTVNTEAFF.

The genes are TRBV4-2 and TRBJ1-3; possible D gene TRBD1, 5 bases. V lost 0 bases to trimming and J lost 5 bases, with 8 bases between them. The CDR3 sequence is 14 residues long. Germline assignment: CDR1 LGHNA and CDR2 YNFKEQ. The CDR3 protein is CASSQDRVRNTIYF. The CDR3 bases are TGTGCCAGCAGCCAAGACAGGGTTAGAAACACCATATATTTT.

The chain joins TRBV4-3 to TRBJ2-1; 7 nucleotides line up with TRBD2. The CDR3 contains 15 residues. J was trimmed by 1 base and V by 8 bases; bases with no gene match: 8. Per germline, CDR1 LGHNA and CDR2 YSLEER. The CDR3 sequence: CASSRGRDSYNEQFF. The CDR3 DNA reads as TGCGCCAGCTCCCGCGGGAGAGATTCCTACAATGAGCAGTTCTTC.

In this sample, this clonotype turned up a few times. The genes are TRBV12-3 or TRBV12-4 and TRBJ2-7; TRBD2 matches 7 bases. There are 14 residues in the CDR3. V shed 2 bases and J 3 bases; nucleotides not matched to a gene: 4. The CDR3 sequence: CASSLFGGGYEQYF. Here the CDR3 DNA reads TGTGCCAGCAGTTTATTTGGGGGGGGCTACGAGCAGTACTTC.

This clonotype was observed a handful of times. The rearrangement uses TRBV27 and TRBJ1-1, with D maybe TRBD1 (5 bases). V lost 3 bases to trimming and J lost 8 bases, with 13 bases between them. CDR3 length: 13 residues. CDR1 and CDR2 from the germline V gene are MNHEY and SMNVEV (reference sequence). CDR3 sequence: CASSLAVWTEAFF. CDR3 in DNA: TGTGCCAGCAGTTTGGCCGTCTGGACAGAAGCTTTCTTT.

This clonotype turned up a few times. This chain links TRBV29-1 with TRBJ1-1; 9 positions agree with TRBD1. CDR1 and CDR2 (germline): SQVTM, ANQGSEA. With 6 bases clipped from V and 8 bases from J, the junction kept 10 bases outside the gene matches. CDR3 length: 13 amino acids. The CDR3, as DNA: TGCAGCGTGAAAGGGGGAACAGGGGGCGAAGCTTTCTTT. It encodes CSVKGGTGGEAFF.

J is TRBJ2-7 and V is TRBV16; D gene uncertain. V was shortened by 0 bases and J by 6 bases, with 12 bases between the two germline ends. This CDR3 comprises 14 residues. CDR1 and CDR2 (germline): KGHSY, FQNENV. The CDR3 loop is CASSQSVGSGEQYF. In DNA, the CDR3 is TGTGCCAGCAGCCAATCAGTCGGGTCAGGCGAGCAGTACTTC.

This clonotype has only a few counts. The rearrangement links TRBV25-1 to TRBJ2-7; tentatively, D is TRBD1 (5 bases). The CDR3 is made up of 12 amino acids. Trimming cost V 2 bases and J 9 bases, with 11 bases left between them. From germline, CDR1 is MGHDK and CDR2 SYGVNS. The CDR3 nucleotides are TGTGCCAGCAGTGAAACGTGGGGCGGGCAGTACTTC. Its protein is CASSETWGGQYF.

The table lists this clonotype with a few counts. The chain carries TRBV7-9 and TRBJ1-5; D is perhaps TRBD1 (5 bases). The V end lost 5 bases, the J end lost 5 bases, and 13 bases lay between the germline ends. The length of the CDR3 is 14 residues. Germline V gene data show CDR1 as SEHNR and CDR2 as FQNEAQ (reference sequence). In DNA, the CDR3 is TGTGCCAGCAGCATCTCGACGGGGCATCAGCCCCAGCATTTT. Translated: CASSISTGHQPQHF.

The J gene is TRBJ1-2, the V gene TRBV29-1, with TRBD1 as a possible D gene (5 bases). V was cut by 7 bases and J by 2 bases, with 14 bases left in between. Germline V gene sequence: CDR1 SQVTM, CDR2 ANQGSEA. CDR3 length equals 13 residues. This chain's CDR3 is CSARATANYGYTF. In nucleotides, the CDR3 is TGCAGCGCTAGAGCGACAGCAAACTATGGCTACACCTTC.

The chain links TRBV20-1 to TRBJ1-6; the D gene is possibly TRBD1 (6 bases). This CDR3 region has 15 residues. Germline V gene sequence: CDR1 DFQATT, CDR2 SNEGSKA (reference sequence). V was shortened by 0 bases and J by 6 bases, with 12 bases between the two germline ends. CDR3 in DNA: TGCAGTGCTAGAGACCGGACAGCCGGTAATTCACCCCTCCACTTT. It specifies CSARDRTAGNSPLHF.

This chain links TRBV20-1 with TRBJ2-2; 9 bases line up with TRBD2. Germline CDR1 reads DFQATT; CDR2 reads SNEGSKA (reference sequence). The CDR3 loop spans 14 amino acids. The trim removed 3 bases at V and 8 bases at J, leaving 7 bases unmatched. The CDR3 sequence: CSARSASGEGELFF. The CDR3 DNA reads as TGCAGTGCTAGGTCCGCTAGCGGGGAAGGGGAGCTGTTTTTT.

This clonotype has a handful of counts. The chain joins TRBV10-3 to TRBJ1-6; 7 bases map to TRBD1. V gave up 6 bases and J gave up 5 bases; unmatched junction bases: 4. The CDR3 totals 14 residues. The germline V gene has CDR1 ENHRY and CDR2 SYGVKD. CDR3 DNA: TGTGCCATCAGGCCCAGGGGGGATAATTCACCCCTCCACTTT. Protein sequence: CAIRPRGDNSPLHF.

This clonotype came up a few times. This chain links TRBV6-5 with TRBJ2-1, with TRBD1 matching over 8 bases. The CDR3 is 18 residues long. The J segment lost 6 bases and the V segment lost 2 bases, leaving 15 bases of the junction unmatched. Germline V gene lookup returns CDR1 MNHEY and CDR2 SVGAGI. CDR3 protein: CASSYRTGRPDRGNEQFF. CDR3 bases: TGTGCCAGCAGTTACCGGACTGGTCGGCCAGACAGGGGCAATGAGCAGTTCTTC.

V is TRBV29-1 and J is TRBJ2-7; TRBD1 is a possible D gene (6 bases). The V end was cut by 0 bases, the J end by 7 bases, with 16 bases between. Germline V CDR1 and CDR2: SQVTM, ANQGSEA. The CDR3 is 14 amino acids. As DNA, the CDR3 is TGCAGCGTTGAAGACGTAGGACAGACAGGAGAGCAGTACTTC. Its protein is CSVEDVGQTGEQYF.